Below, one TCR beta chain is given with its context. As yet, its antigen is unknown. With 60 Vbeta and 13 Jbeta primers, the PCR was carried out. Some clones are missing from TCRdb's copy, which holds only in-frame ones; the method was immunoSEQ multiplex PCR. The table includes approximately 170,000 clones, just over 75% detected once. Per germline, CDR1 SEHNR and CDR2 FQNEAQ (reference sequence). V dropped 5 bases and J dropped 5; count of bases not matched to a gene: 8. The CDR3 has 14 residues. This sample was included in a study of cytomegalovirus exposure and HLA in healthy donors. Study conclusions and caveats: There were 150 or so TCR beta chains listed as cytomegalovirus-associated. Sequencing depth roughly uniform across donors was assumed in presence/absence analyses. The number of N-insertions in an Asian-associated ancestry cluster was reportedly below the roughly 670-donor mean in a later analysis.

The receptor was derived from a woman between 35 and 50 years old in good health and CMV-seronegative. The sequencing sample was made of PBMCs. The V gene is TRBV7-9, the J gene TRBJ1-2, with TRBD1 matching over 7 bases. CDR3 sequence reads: CASSPPGQIYGYTF. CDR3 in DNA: TGTGCCAGCAGCCCGCCGGGACAGATTTATGGCTACACCTTC.